Sequencing of this TCR beta chain was carried out in a study of technical replicates of blood from a handful of donors. CDR1 SGHRS and CDR2 YFSETQ come from the germline V gene. The length of the CDR3 is 13 residues. V lost 4 bases and J 5 bases, leaving 10 bases between the germline ends. Data came from immunoSEQ multiplex PCR; TCRdb stores just in-frame clones and leaves some out. The sample consists of tens of thousands of clones, 90% to 97% of them appearing once. The chain is built from TRBV5-1 and TRBJ1-5; no firm D call. The sample consisted of T cells isolated from PBMCs. The origin of this receptor is a human donor in good health. CDR3 in amino acids: CASSLDPDQPQHF. DNA of the CDR3: TGCGCCAGCAGCCTAGACCCAGATCAGCCCCAGCATTTT.